Described below is a single T cell receptor beta chain sequence and its context. Its antigen is as yet unknown. These data originate in a study of cytomegalovirus exposure and HLA in healthy donors. Across the whole study: Among the 398 genotyped donors, approximately 81% were placed in the Caucasian-associated ancestry cluster. Study outcomes and limitations: DRB1 had the most TCR associations and HLA-C the fewest, a later analysis found, with rates varying by HLA locus. Roughly uniform depth of sequencing across donors was assumed in presence/absence analyses. Earlier findings revealed that most TCR beta V segments proved productive either about 87% or about 30% of the time.

The germline gives CDR1 MGHDK, CDR2 SYGVNS. The germline V and J ends were trimmed by 3 bases and 5 bases, with 19 bases remaining between them. This CDR3 has 16 amino acids. A multiplex PCR was run with 60 Vbeta primers and 13 Jbeta primers. Libraries were prepared by immunoSEQ multiplex PCR; TCRdb keeps only in-frame clonotypes and omits some of them. The sample records under 150,000 clones, about 81% being singletons. The chain carries TRBV25-1 and TRBJ2-5, with a tentative D call TRBD1 (5 bases). What was sequenced was PBMCs. This sequence was found in a woman aged 40-49 years in good health and CMV-seropositive. This CDR3 is CASSDVKGLRGETQYF. The CDR3 DNA is TGTGCCAGCAGTGACGTAAAGGGGCTAAGGGGCGAGACCCAGTACTTC.